A single sample is the source of the 19 T cell receptor beta chains below, sequenced in a study of OX40 agonist ivuxolimab in advanced cancers. This table comes from immunoSEQ multiplex PCR, and its TCRdb copy is limited to in-frame clones, with some not included. The profile shows approximately 86,000 clones, around nine tenths of them singletons. The material was CD4+ or CD8+ T cells sorted from blood, obtained in a trial of the OX40 agonist ivuxolimab. Source of these receptors: an adult with an advanced solid tumor such as melanoma, head and neck, liver or kidney cancer.

This clone was picked up a small number of times. The chain combines TRBV5-6 with TRBJ2-5; 8 bases are a match to TRBD2. The ends lost 7 bases at V and 4 bases at J; junction bases unmatched: 15. Looked up from germline, CDR1 is SGHDT and CDR2 is YYEEEE. The CDR3 runs to 16 residues. The CDR3 DNA reads TGTGCCAGCCCGCAAGTGGTAGCGGGATTCGGAGAGACCCAGTACTTC. Amino acid sequence: CASPQVVAGFGETQYF.

V gene TRBV7-8 combines with J gene TRBJ2-7, with 7 bases aligning to TRBD2. The CDR3 loop spans 14 amino acids. Per the germline V gene, CDR1 is SGHVS and CDR2 is FQNEAQ. The V and J ends lost 5 bases and 10 bases, in that order; junction bases with no gene match: 14. CDR3 bases: TGTGCCAGCAGCCCCTCCCGGACTAGTCGTCCACAGTACTTC. Protein: CASSPSRTSRPQYF.

V is TRBV30 and J is TRBJ1-4; tentative D call: TRBD1 (6 bases). Looked up from germline, CDR1 is GTSNPN and CDR2 is SVGIG (reference sequence). CDR3 length equals 16 residues. V lost 2 bases and J 0 bases, leaving 13 bases between the germline ends. The CDR3: CAWSQQGLATNEKLFF. In nucleotides, the CDR3 is TGTGCCTGGAGTCAACAGGGCCTTGCAACTAATGAAAAACTGTTTTTT.

The rearrangement joins TRBV28 to TRBJ1-1; TRBD1 is a possible D gene (6 bases). The germline V gene has CDR1 MDHEN and CDR2 SYDVKM. The CDR3 sequence is 15 residues long. V was pared by 6 bases and J by 6 bases, with 20 bases between. CDR3 nucleotide sequence: TGTGCCAGCAGACGAAACCGTTGGCAGGGGCCTGAAGCTTTCTTT. Amino acid sequence: CASRRNRWQGPEAFF.

The rearrangement uses TRBV28 and TRBJ2-7, with D hard to call. With 6 bases removed from V and 2 bases from J, the gap between germline ends came to 11 bases. Germline V gene sequence: CDR1 MDHEN, CDR2 SYDVKM. There are 13 residues in the CDR3. The CDR3 region is CASSNLVPYEQYF. In nucleotides, the CDR3 is TGTGCCAGCAGCAACTTAGTCCCCTACGAGCAGTACTTC.

The chain combines TRBV27 with TRBJ2-7; TRBD2 agrees at 8 bases. Germline CDR1 and CDR2: MNHEY and SMNVEV (reference sequence). The trim removed 3 bases at V and 7 bases at J, leaving 11 bases unmatched. This CDR3 is built from 15 residues. The CDR3 region has the DNA TGTGCCAGCAGTTTCGGGGCGCCTTCGGGGGGGGAGCAGTACTTC. It yields the protein CASSFGAPSGGEQYF.

This chain links TRBV11-2 with TRBJ2-7; 9 bases fit TRBD2. With 3 bases clipped from V and 9 bases from J, the junction kept 12 bases outside the gene matches. Germline lookup yields CDR1 SGHAT and CDR2 FQNNGV. CDR3 length: 15 amino acids. The CDR3 sequence is CASSFGPERAGGQYF. The CDR3 DNA sequence: TGTGCCAGCAGCTTTGGCCCTGAGCGAGCGGGAGGGCAGTACTTC. The full variable domain, with the rest looked up from reference TRBV11-2 and TRBJ2-7, is EAGVAQSPRYKIIEKRQSVAFWCNPISGHATLYWYQQILGQGPKLLIQFQNNGVVDDSQLPKDRFSAERLKGVDSTLKIQPAKLEDSAVYLCASSFGPERAGGQYFGPGTRLTVT.

V gene TRBV19 combines with J gene TRBJ2-1; TRBD2 matches 10 bases. The ends lost 1 base at V and 2 bases at J; junction bases unmatched: 8. CDR3 length: 18 amino acids. CDR1 and CDR2 (germline): LNHDA, SQIVND (reference sequence). CDR3 protein: CASSIASGRLYPYNEQFF. CDR3 in DNA: TGTGCCAGTAGTATAGCTAGCGGGAGATTATACCCCTACAATGAGCAGTTCTTC.

This clone was seen a single time. The rearrangement links TRBV18 to TRBJ2-3; 11 nucleotides line up with TRBD2. V dropped 5 bases and J dropped 3; count of bases not matched to a gene: 4. This CDR3 is 15 amino acids long. The germline gives CDR1 KGHSH, CDR2 LQKENI. CDR3 loop: CASSLLAGETDTQYF. Here the CDR3 DNA reads TGTGCCAGCTCATTACTAGCGGGAGAAACAGATACGCAGTATTTT.

This clone occurred a few times. The V and J genes are TRBV7-9 and TRBJ2-7; TRBD1 matches 7 bases. The germline V gene has CDR1 SEHNR and CDR2 FQNEAQ (reference sequence). V lost 11 bases and J lost 0; bases outside the gene matches: 4. The CDR3 has 12 amino acids. For the CDR3, the DNA is TGTGCCTCACAGGGGAGCTCCTACGAGCAGTACTTC. Amino acids: CASQGSSYEQYF.

The CDR3 DNA is TGCGCCAGCAGCTTGAACTCCTACGAGCAGTACTTC. It translates to CASSLNSYEQYF. The V and J genes are TRBV5-1 and TRBJ2-7; D not certain. CDR1 and CDR2 (germline): SGHRS, YFSETQ. The CDR3 is 12 residues long. V was shortened by 1 base and J by 0 bases, with 2 bases between the two germline ends.

This clone has more than one count but fewer than ten. The V call is TRBV19, the J call TRBJ2-2; D not resolved. There are 14 residues in the CDR3. Trimming cost V 5 bases and J 4 bases, with 11 bases left between them. Per the germline V gene, CDR1 is LNHDA and CDR2 is SQIVND (reference sequence). In DNA, the CDR3 is TGTGCCAGTAGTGTACAGCGATCCACCGGGGAGCTGTTTTTT. It encodes CASSVQRSTGELFF.

This clone was seen a single time. The chain uses TRBV10-1 and TRBJ2-7; D may be TRBD1 (6 bases). The CDR3 runs to 13 residues. Trimming stripped 2 bases from V and 6 bases from J, with 11 bases between. In germline, CDR1 is WNHNN, CDR2 SYGVQD (reference sequence). The CDR3 region has the DNA TGCGCCAGCAGTGAGCAACAGGGATCCGAGCAGTACTTC. Protein: CASSEQQGSEQYF.

V is TRBV19 and J is TRBJ2-7; D unclear. The CDR3 has 13 residues. Deletions cut 7 bases from V and 7 bases from J, with 17 bases between. Germline V CDR1 and CDR2: LNHDA, SQIVND (reference sequence). This chain's CDR3 is CASTHPTHGEQYF. CDR3 in DNA: TGTGCCAGTACACACCCCACCCACGGGGAGCAGTACTTC.

This chain links TRBV27 with TRBJ2-7, with D possibly being TRBD1 (6 bases). The CDR3 is made up of 15 amino acids. The V end lost 3 bases, the J end lost 2 bases, and 14 bases lay between the germline ends. Germline CDR1 and CDR2: MNHEY and SMNVEV (reference sequence). CDR3 sequence: CASSFGYRAPYEQYF. CDR3 coding DNA: TGTGCCAGCAGTTTTGGTTACAGGGCACCCTACGAGCAGTACTTC.

This chain uses TRBV30 with TRBJ2-5, with TRBD2 identical over 8 bases. The length of the CDR3 is 15 residues. The germline V gene encodes CDR1 GTSNPN and CDR2 SVGIG (reference sequence). The V and J ends lost 0 bases and 5 bases, in that order; junction bases with no gene match: 8. This CDR3 reads CAWSVASGSGETQYF. CDR3 sequence (DNA): TGTGCCTGGAGTGTAGCGAGCGGGAGCGGCGAGACCCAGTACTTC.

This rearrangement joins TRBV28 to TRBJ2-7; TRBD1 aligns across 7 bases. The V segment lost 5 bases and the J segment 5 bases; nucleotides outside the gene matches: 9. The CDR3 contains 14 residues. In germline, CDR1 is MDHEN, CDR2 SYDVKM. The CDR3 protein is CASSPATGKDEQYF. The DNA for the CDR3 is TGTGCCAGCAGTCCCGCGACAGGGAAGGACGAGCAGTACTTC.

The rearrangement uses TRBV28 and TRBJ1-2, with 7 bases fitting TRBD1. There are 13 residues in the CDR3. Germline-derived CDR1 and CDR2 are MDHEN and SYDVKM. Trimming cost V 6 bases and J 4 bases; bases outside gene matches: 5. This CDR3 is CASSSGQSYGYTF. CDR3 DNA: TGTGCCAGCAGCTCGGGACAGAGCTATGGCTACACCTTC.

This chain uses TRBV10-3 with TRBJ1-1; D gene uncertain. The length of the CDR3 is 13 residues. V was clipped by 3 bases and J by 1 base, with 6 bases between them. The germline V gene has CDR1 ENHRY and CDR2 SYGVKD. The chain's CDR3 is CAISEGRNTEAFF. CDR3 nucleotides: TGTGCCATCAGTGAAGGCAGGAACACTGAAGCTTTCTTT.